A selection of T cell receptor beta chains follows, all from one sample in a study of cytomegalovirus exposure and HLA in healthy donors. TCRdb keeps only in-frame clones here, not all; method: immunoSEQ multiplex PCR. The sample gives hundreds of thousands of clones, around four fifths of which show up once; over 11% is in the top ten. Sequencing was performed on PBMCs. The receptors shown here come from a woman aged 25-40 years in good health and CMV-seropositive. Both conserved end residues are part of each CDR3. A D gene is named only where the DNA matches it firmly. Only part of the rows carry a size: once, few, many, or a class if the clone is expanded.

>TRBV27|-|TRBJ2-3|11|-
TGTGCCAGCAGTTTGGGAGATACGCAGTATTTT
CASSLGDTQYF
>TRBV6-1|-|TRBJ2-2|14|-
TGTGCCAGCAGTGAAGCGGGAGACACCGGGGAGCTGTTTTTT
CASSEAGDTGELFF
>TRBV15|-|TRBJ2-5|12|-
TGTGCCACCAGCGGGGGTTCAGAGACCCAGTACTTC
CATSGGSETQYF
>TRBV6-6|-|TRBJ1-5|15|TRBD1
TGTGCCAGCAGTTACTTGACAGGGGGCGATCAGCCCCAGCATTTT
CASSYLTGGDQPQHF
>TRBV7-9|few|TRBJ1-2|12|-
TGTGCCAGCAGCCCCGGACTGAGTGGCTACACCTTC
CASSPGLSGYTF
>TRBV9|-|TRBJ2-1|16|TRBD2
TGTGCCAGCAGCGTAGAGGTAGCGGGGTTCTACAATGAGCAGTTCTTC
CASSVEVAGFYNEQFF
>TRBV6-1|-|TRBJ1-1|11|-
TGTGCCAGCAGTCTACAGGGTGAAGCTTTCTTT
CASSLQGEAFF
>TRBV5-1|-|TRBJ1-3|13|-
TGCGCCAGCAGCTTGTCCTCTGGAAACACCATATATTTT
CASSLSSGNTIYF
>TRBV4-3|-|TRBJ1-2|14|-
TGCGCCAGCAGCCCCAGGAGCCCTAACTATGGCTACACCTTC
CASSPRSPNYGYTF
>TRBV11-2|-|TRBJ1-1|12|-
TGTGCCAGCAGCTTGACGAACACTGAAGCTTTCTTT
CASSLTNTEAFF
>TRBV11-2|-|TRBJ2-7|14|TRBD2
TGTGCCAGCAGCTTCAGCGGGATCTCCTACGAGCAGTACTTC
CASSFSGISYEQYF
>TRBV29-1|once|TRBJ2-3|16|TRBD2
TGCAGCGTTGGGACTAGCGGACATACTAGCACAGATACGCAGTATTTT
CSVGTSGHTSTDTQYF
>TRBV7-8|-|TRBJ1-5|15|-
TGTGCCAGCAGCAACAGGGAGGGAAGCAATCAGCCCCAGCATTTT
CASSNREGSNQPQHF
>TRBV30|few|TRBJ1-1|11|-
TGTGCCTGCGATCGGAACACTGAAGCTTTCTTT
CACDRNTEAFF
>TRBV5-1|-|TRBJ1-1|16|-
TGCGCCAGCAGCTTGGGATTCCTTCGGAGTAACACTGAAGCTTTCTTT
CASSLGFLRSNTEAFF
>TRBV7-8|-|TRBJ1-2|14|TRBD1
TGTGCCAGCAGCCAGACAGGGGCCCTCTATGGCTACACCTTC
CASSQTGALYGYTF
>TRBV5-8|many|TRBJ1-2|13|-
TGTGCCAGCAGCCCAAACAGGGCGAGGGGCTACACCTTC
CASSPNRARGYTF
>TRBV7-9|-|TRBJ1-1|14|-
TGTGCCAGCAGCTCCCCGGCGGTGAACACTGAAGCTTTCTTT
CASSSPAVNTEAFF
>TRBV4-3|-|TRBJ2-7|13|-
TGCGCCAGCAGCCAAGAAATGGGCCACGAGCAGTACTTC
CASSQEMGHEQYF
>TRBV6-5|-|TRBJ2-5|14|-
TGTGCCAGCAGTGCCCTAGGGGTCGAAGAGACCCAGTACTTC
CASSALGVEETQYF
>TRBV18|-|TRBJ1-2|12|-
TGTGCCAGCTCACCGACGCAACATGGCTACACCTTC
CASSPTQHGYTF
>TRBV27|-|TRBJ2-1|13|-
TGTGCCAGCAGTTTATCACTTCGCAATGAGCAGTTCTTC
CASSLSLRNEQFF
>TRBV2|-|TRBJ1-1|13|-
TGTGCCAGCAGTACAGGGTCGAACACTGAAGCTTTCTTT
CASSTGSNTEAFF
>TRBV25-1|few|TRBJ2-7|11|-
TGTGCCAGCAGTGAAGTGGGCGAGCAGTACTTC
CASSEVGEQYF
>TRBV15|-|TRBJ2-7|15|TRBD2
TGTGCCACCAGCAGAGAGGCGGGAGGGGCCTACGAGCAGTACTTC
CATSREAGGAYEQYF
>TRBV13|-|TRBJ2-5|16|TRBD2
TGTGCCAGCAGCGTGAGTATCGGGAGGCTCCAAGAGACCCAGTACTTC
CASSVSIGRLQETQYF
>TRBV25-1|-|TRBJ2-3|11|-
TGTGCCAGCAGATACACAGATACGCAGTATTTT
CASRYTDTQYF
>TRBV28|few|TRBJ2-1|15|-
TGTGCCAGCACCGCTGGGCCAGGGGCGTATGAGGAGCAGTTCTTC
CASTAGPGAYEEQFF
>TRBV2|once|TRBJ2-2|14|TRBD1
TGTGCCAGCAGTCCCGGGAGACAGGGGAGGGAGCTGTTTTTT
CASSPGRQGRELFF
>TRBV6-1|-|TRBJ2-7|10|-
TGTGCCAGTAGAAACTACGAGCAGTACTTC
CASRNYEQYF
>TRBV28|-|TRBJ1-2|14|-
TGTGCCAGCAGTTTTTCAGGGGCGGGCTATGGCTACACCTTC
CASSFSGAGYGYTF
>TRBV7-9|-|TRBJ1-1|13|-
TGTGCCAGCAGCGCAGGTAGGGACACTGAAGCTTTCTTT
CASSAGRDTEAFF
>TRBV7-2|-|TRBJ2-2|14|TRBD1
TGTGCCAGCAGCAGTACAGGGGGAACCGGGGAGCTGTTTTTT
CASSSTGGTGELFF
>TRBV6-5|-|TRBJ2-3|9|-
TGTGCCAGCACGGATACGCAGTATTTT
CASTDTQYF
>TRBV5-4|-|TRBJ1-4|14|-
TGTGCCAGCAGCTTTAAGGCAGGGGAGGAAAAACTGTTTTTT
CASSFKAGEEKLFF
>TRBV2|-|TRBJ1-2|12|-
TGTGCCAGTTCCGGGCCCCTTTATGGCTACACCTTC
CASSGPLYGYTF
>TRBV28|-|TRBJ2-5|15|TRBD2
TGTGCCAGCAGTTTATCGAGCGGGGTATCAGAGACCCAGTACTTC
CASSLSSGVSETQYF
>TRBV28|-|TRBJ1-2|13|-
TGTGCCAGCAGTTCCGGGGAGGGTGCTGGCTACACCTTC
CASSSGEGAGYTF
>TRBV4-1|-|TRBJ2-7|15|TRBD2
TGCGCCAGCAGCCAAGATCAGCGGGAGCCCTACGAGCAGTACTTC
CASSQDQREPYEQYF
>TRBV6-5|-|TRBJ1-4|15|-
TGTGCCAGCAGTTACAGGGGGGCCGCTAATGAAAAACTGTTTTTT
CASSYRGAANEKLFF
>TRBV11-2|-|TRBJ1-4|20|-
TGTGCCAGCAGCTTAGAGACCGTTCGGAGCGGGGGAGGGGGTAATGAAAAACTGTTTTTT
CASSLETVRSGGGGNEKLFF
>TRBV7-8|-|TRBJ2-2|16|-
TGTGCCAGCCGCAGCTTAGGGAAGGGGCACACCGGGGAGCTGTTTTTT
CASRSLGKGHTGELFF
>TRBV2|-|TRBJ1-2|15|-
TGTGCCAGCAGTGAAGCGGGGGGGGCCAGCTATGGCTACACCTTC
CASSEAGGASYGYTF
>TRBV29-1|-|TRBJ2-2|15|-
TGCAGCGTTGAGGGGAGACAAAGGGGAACCGGGGAGCTGTTTTTT
CSVEGRQRGTGELFF
>TRBV5-4|few|TRBJ1-2|14|-
TGTGCCAGCAGCTTGGAGAGTCTGAACTATGGCTACACCTTC
CASSLESLNYGYTF
>TRBV2|-|TRBJ2-3|12|-
TGTGCCAGCAGTGAGTCGGCGGATACGCAGTATTTT
CASSESADTQYF
>TRBV27|-|TRBJ1-1|13|-
TGTGCCAGCAGTCACACAGGGAACACTGAAGCTTTCTTT
CASSHTGNTEAFF
>TRBV2|-|TRBJ1-1|16|-
TGTGCCAGCAAACGGGACGAGGCCCTCTTGAACACTGAAGCTTTCTTT
CASKRDEALLNTEAFF
>TRBV14|-|TRBJ1-2|15|-
TGTGCCAGCAGCCAAGTGGGGGGCTTAGGCTATGGCTACACCTTC
CASSQVGGLGYGYTF
>TRBV2|few|TRBJ1-2|11|-
TGTGCCAGCGCCATTAGCGATGGCTACACCTTC
CASAISDGYTF
>TRBV28|-|TRBJ2-7|15|TRBD2
TGTGCCAGCAGTGGGACTAGCGGGAGCTTCTACGAGCAGTACTTC
CASSGTSGSFYEQYF
>TRBV5-1|-|TRBJ2-1|13|-
TGCGCCAGCAGCTTGGCCCTTTACAATGAGCAGTTCTTC
CASSLALYNEQFF
>TRBV7-2|-|TRBJ1-1|17|-
TGTGCCAGCAGGTACCCCCTGGCAGGGCGAGTGAACACTGAAGCTTTCTTT
CASRYPLAGRVNTEAFF
>TRBV27|-|TRBJ2-7|16|TRBD1
TGTGCCAGCGGTGGACAGGGGGTGTTGAACGTCTACGAGCAGTACTTC
CASGGQGVLNVYEQYF
>TRBV27|-|TRBJ1-2|14|-
TGTGCCAGCAGTTTAAGGAAAACAAACTATGGCTACACCTTC
CASSLRKTNYGYTF
>TRBV19|-|TRBJ1-5|15|-
TGTGCCAGTAGTATCTCGGGGTATAGCAATCAGCCCCAGCATTTT
CASSISGYSNQPQHF
>TRBV10-3|once|TRBJ1-1|14|TRBD1
TGTGCCATCAGTACGGGACAGGGGGATACTGAAGCTTTCTTT
CAISTGQGDTEAFF
>TRBV5-6|-|TRBJ2-7|15|-
TGTGCCAGCAGCTTGGTTGTCGACAGCTCCTACGAGCAGTACTTC
CASSLVVDSSYEQYF
>TRBV5-1|-|TRBJ2-3|12|-
TGCGCCAGCTCGGTGGGGCGGGATACGCAGTATTTT
CASSVGRDTQYF